What follows are 19 T cell receptor beta chains derived from one specimen sequenced in a study of T cells in tumors after PD-1 blockade. Method: immunoSEQ multiplex PCR; TCRdb's copy keeps in-frame clones and lacks some. This table has approximately 30,000 clones, approximately 73% appearing once. The specimen was PBMCs, collected after anti-PD-1 treatment. All receptors come from a human donor with basal cell carcinoma.

This clone was recorded a few times. The chain carries TRBV5-8 and TRBJ2-3, with TRBD2 matching 11 bases. The V gene end was trimmed by 3 bases and the J gene end by 2 bases; junction bases not matched to a gene: 2. The germline CDR1 and CDR2 sequences are SGHTS and YDEGEE. The CDR3 contains 15 residues. CDR3 loop: CASSWTSGFTDTQYF. In nucleotides, the CDR3 is TGTGCCAGCAGCTGGACTAGCGGGTTCACAGATACGCAGTATTTT.

The gene calls are TRBV19 and TRBJ1-5; a possible D gene is TRBD1 (6 bases). Trimming cost V 5 bases and J 0 bases, with 17 bases left between them. CDR3 length: 17 amino acids. CDR1 and CDR2 (germline): LNHDA, SQIVND (reference sequence). The CDR3 DNA sequence: TGTGCCAGTAGTCCCCCGGGGGGGGGCTCTAGCAATCAGCCCCAGCATTTT. Amino acids: CASSPPGGGSSNQPQHF.

In this sample, this clone turned up a few times. The chain combines TRBV6-1 with TRBJ1-1; D remains unclear. Germline V gives CDR1 MNHNS, CDR2 SASEGT. Trimming removed 2 bases at V and 3 bases at J, with 13 bases between. The CDR3 extends over 15 amino acids. CDR3 sequence: CASSESHAWDTEAFF. The CDR3 region has the DNA TGTGCCAGCAGTGAATCCCACGCTTGGGACACTGAAGCTTTCTTT.

The chain joins TRBV12-3 or TRBV12-4 to TRBJ2-7; D gene unclear. The CDR3 spans 13 residues. The ends were cut back, 4 bases at V and 3 bases at J, with 10 bases in the middle. The CDR3 DNA reads as TGTGCCAGCAGTTGGAGCACCATCTACGAGCAGTACTTC. The encoded protein is CASSWSTIYEQYF.

This chain links TRBV19 with TRBJ1-2, with TRBD1 as a possible D gene (6 bases). V lost 5 bases and J 7 bases, leaving 14 bases between the germline ends. The germline gives CDR1 LNHDA, CDR2 SQIVND (reference sequence). This CDR3 has 13 residues. CDR3 bases: TGTGCCAGTAGTCCCACGGGGGGCGCTGGCTACACCTTC. Translated: CASSPTGGAGYTF.

This clone was observed a handful of times. The genes are TRBV19 and TRBJ1-5, with TRBD1 matching over 11 bases. The CDR3 runs 17 residues. Trimming cost V 5 bases and J 2 bases; bases outside gene matches: 8. Per germline, CDR1 LNHDA and CDR2 SQIVND (reference sequence). For the CDR3, the DNA is TGTGCCAGTAGTCTGGGGACAGGGGGTAAGGGCAATCAGCCCCAGCATTTT. Its translation is CASSLGTGGKGNQPQHF.

The chain carries TRBV11-3 and TRBJ1-2; D is uncertain. The CDR3 length is 12 residues. Germline V lookup: CDR1 SGHNT, CDR2 YENEEA. The V gene lost 1 base and the J gene lost 7 bases, with 7 bases spanning the gap. CDR3 in amino acids: CASSLVGSGYTF. DNA for the CDR3: TGTGCCAGCAGCTTAGTGGGGAGTGGCTACACCTTC.

This rearrangement joins TRBV6-5 to TRBJ1-6; 10 bases agree with TRBD1. Germline values: CDR1 MNHEY, CDR2 SVGAGI. This CDR3 region has 16 residues. J was trimmed by 6 bases and V by 0 bases; bases with no gene match: 2. CDR3 region: CASSYSTGGRNSPLHF. In nucleotides, the CDR3 is TGTGCCAGCAGTTACTCGACAGGGGGCCGTAATTCACCCCTCCACTTT.

The rearrangement joins TRBV28 to TRBJ2-5, with D possibly called TRBD1 or TRBD2 (7 bases each). Germline V gives CDR1 MDHEN, CDR2 SYDVKM. CDR3 length equals 12 residues. V lost 6 bases to trimming and J lost 5 bases, with 10 bases between them. In DNA, the CDR3 is TGTGCCAGCAGAGCGGGACAGGAGACCCAGTACTTC. Its translation is CASRAGQETQYF.

The chain couples TRBV7-9 to TRBJ2-1, with 9 bases fitting TRBD2. This CDR3 is 15 amino acids long. V lost 7 bases to trimming and J lost 8 bases; unmatched junction nucleotides: 12. Looked up from germline, CDR1 is SEHNR and CDR2 is FQNEAQ (reference sequence). The CDR3 reads CASTLTPAGGDEQFF. CDR3 coding DNA: TGTGCCAGCACCCTTACTCCAGCGGGAGGTGATGAGCAGTTCTTC.

The CDR3: CASSLVGQPQHF. The DNA for the CDR3 is TGTGCCAGCAGCTTAGTTGGGCAGCCCCAGCATTTT. The gene calls are TRBV7-6 and TRBJ1-5; D remains unclear. This CDR3 has 12 residues. V lost 1 base, J lost 7 bases, and 5 bases lay in between. Germline V gene data show CDR1 as SGHVS and CDR2 as FNYEAQ.

The CDR3: CASSQGSGVNTGELFF. CDR3 in DNA: TGTGCCAGCAGTCAGGGGAGCGGGGTGAACACCGGGGAGCTGTTTTTT. The V and J genes are TRBV7-3 and TRBJ2-2; maybe TRBD2 (7 bases). Trimming cost V 6 bases and J 1 base, with 15 bases left between them. Germline values: CDR1 SGHTA, CDR2 FQGTGA. This CDR3 region has 16 residues.

The gene calls are TRBV7-8 and TRBJ2-3, with 8 bases lining up with TRBD1. V dropped 5 bases and J dropped 4; count of bases not matched to a gene: 23. The length of the CDR3 is 20 residues. Germline V gives CDR1 SGHVS, CDR2 FQNEAQ. This CDR3 reads CASSPTWDRKFAIIPDTQYF. The CDR3 DNA sequence: TGTGCCAGCAGCCCCACGTGGGACAGGAAATTTGCTATTATCCCAGATACGCAGTATTTT.

The chain joins TRBV6-2 or TRBV6-3 to TRBJ2-5; TRBD1 matches 9 bases. V shed 5 bases, J shed 2 bases, and the junction held 6 bases outside the gene matches. Germline V gene sequence: CDR1 MNHEY, CDR2 SVGEGT. The CDR3 runs to 15 residues. CDR3 sequence: CASSLLGQGQETQYF. The CDR3 bases are TGTGCCAGCAGTCTATTGGGACAGGGACAAGAGACCCAGTACTTC.

The gene calls are TRBV6-2 or TRBV6-3 and TRBJ2-7, with a tentative D call TRBD2 (6 bases). Per the germline V gene, CDR1 is MNHEY and CDR2 is SVGEGT. V lost 4 bases and J 7 bases, leaving 17 bases between the germline ends. CDR3 size: 14 residues. The CDR3 nucleotides read TGTGCCAGCAGTTGGGGACTGGAGGCTGGGGAGCAGTACTTC. Translated: CASSWGLEAGEQYF.

This rearrangement joins TRBV10-3 to TRBJ1-6; the D is unclear. The CDR3 is 13 amino acids. With 6 bases removed from V and 1 base from J, the gap between germline ends came to 4 bases. Germline CDR1 is ENHRY and CDR2 is SYGVKD. The CDR3 region is CAIRGSYNSPLHF. The CDR3, as DNA: TGTGCCATCAGAGGTTCCTATAATTCACCCCTCCACTTT.

The V gene is TRBV5-6, the J gene TRBJ2-2; D is undetermined. The germline CDR1 and CDR2 sequences are SGHDT and YYEEEE. The CDR3 is made up of 15 amino acids. V was pared by 0 bases and J by 5 bases, with 11 bases between. CDR3 DNA sequence: TGTGCCAGCAGCTTGGCCTATTCTGTTACCGGGGAGCTGTTTTTT. This encodes CASSLAYSVTGELFF.

V gene TRBV7-2 combines with J gene TRBJ2-3; D unclear. Trimming removed 3 bases at V and 1 base at J, with 8 bases between. Per the germline V gene, CDR1 is SGHTA and CDR2 is FQGNSA. CDR3 size: 14 residues. In DNA form, the CDR3 reads TGTGCCAGCAGCTTCGGTGACCGCACAGATACGCAGTATTTT. The encoded protein is CASSFGDRTDTQYF.

In DNA form, the CDR3 reads TGTGCCAGCAGTTCCCTCAGGGGTCAAGGAACTGAAGCTTTCTTT. This translates into CASSSLRGQGTEAFF. The chain joins TRBV6-2 or TRBV6-3 to TRBJ1-1, with D perhaps matching TRBD1 (6 bases). The germline gives CDR1 MNHEY, CDR2 SVGEGT. The CDR3 spans 15 residues. The V and J ends lost 4 bases and 5 bases respectively, with 17 bases between them.